This TCR beta chain was recovered during a study of shared clonotypes between healthy human individuals (dated by TCRdb to 2020 to 2021). Turning to the overall study: Three men and a couple of women, aged 18 to 49 years, made up the cohort. For each donor, CD4 naive and CD4 memory were each run on three plates, CD8 naive on two plates, and CD8 memory on one plate. The study deeply sequenced blood TCR repertoires of about five healthy adults to estimate repertoire size and the extent of clonotype sharing between individuals. Libraries were prepared and TCR repertoires were sequenced by different laboratories using diverse techniques, in order to increase sequencing depth and limit assay-specific biases. Leukapheresis yielded between about 0.94 and 8.9 billion PBMCs per donor.

Healthy HIV-negative adults with no recently reported acute infections or vaccinations were included as donors. Every donor was a Caucasian adult living in Nashville, Tennessee, USA. Magnetic negative selection was used to enrich CD4+ T cells, after which naive cells were positively selected on CD45RA and the negative fraction became the memory subset. Blood was collected by leukapheresis, and PBMCs were isolated by Ficoll-Histopaque density gradient centrifugation and then cryopreserved in liquid nitrogen vapor phase. Purity and quantity of every magnetically sorted T cell population were checked by analytical flow cytometry. Genomic DNA was isolated from every sorted fraction and measured by UV absorbance on a Nanodrop 2000c. At the junction V is shortened by 3 bases and J by 1 base, with 15 bases in between. Via the germline V gene, CDR1 is MDHEN and CDR2 SYDVKM. Counted from cysteine to phenylalanine, this CDR3 has 16 amino acids. Only the CDR3 region is kept as DNA, spanning 48 bases read in frame from base 1.

Points on this clone: The antigen it recognizes is unknown. No much larger clone is present one base from it, and per-base qualities are unavailable.

Broader findings and caveats from the paper: Naive subsets generally had larger estimated clonotype richness than memory subsets. Across a handful of donors, 4.5% to 6.5% of naive CD4, roughly 3.4% of naive CD8, 2.3% of memory CD4, and around 0.4% of memory CD8 clonotypes were shared. Pairwise subsampling indicated that sequencing depth was expected to affect the degree of clonotype sharing among donors. Sampling was restricted to blood, and TCR repertoires in tissues likely differ from the TCR repertoires found in blood. Compared with non-shared clonotypes, the clonotypes found in all four sorted-subset donors had higher generation probabilities. Because the study included only a small number of donors, the genetic and exposure-history diversity represented was limited. Even with the large sequencing depth, rarefaction of the sorted-subset datasets indicated that sequencing was incomplete.

Using the deep immunoSEQ assay, multiplex PCR amplified TCR CDR3 regions from genomic DNA. Genomic DNA extracted from each cell subset was distributed evenly over all wells of several immunoSEQ 96-well plates, and each plate served as one replicate. For sorted subsets, roughly 0.2 ug genomic DNA, equal to tens of thousands of T cell genomes, was loaded into each replicate PCR. Purified libraries were measured with a Qubit 3.0 fluorometer, size-checked on a Bioanalyzer 2100, and measured again with the KAPA Library Quantification kit. Each immunoSEQ 96-well plate was sequenced on its own single-read 150-cycle Illumina NextSeq 550 flow cell. Per the source publication's procedure: Because the immunoSEQ output included only junctional sequences and no quality scores, the filtering could not be the same as the filtering used for full-length reads. To assign V/J genes and CDR3, sequences were annotated against IMGT germline references using PyIR, a Python wrapper for IgBLAST v1.9. Reads were removed for weak V/J assignments (E-value above 1e-6), missing CDR3, stop codons, out-of-frame junctions, or ambiguous translated residues. A V3J clonotype was defined by an identical inferred V gene, J gene, and CDR3 amino acid sequence. The percentage overlap between two repertoires was calculated by dividing the number of shared unique clonotypes by the size of the smaller repertoire. Three approaches were used to assess repertoire richness: RTK rarefaction, the Chao1 estimator, and Recon v2.1 estimates of unobserved clonotypes. OLGA was used to compute generation probabilities for all TCRbeta clonotypes that the gDNA method yielded from a handful of donors. As stored in TCRdb, this immuneACCESS dataset retains in-frame rearrangements with V and J assigned. A fraction of the clones does not appear; measured against another copy, unresolved V genes explain less than half of the discrepancy, and the remainder lacks a known reason. The V and J calls and the clone size are those of that table, but D and trimming were determined from the DNA. This sample gives a few million clones in total; approximately 93% of them show up just once. Of the sample, around 0.4% falls within the top ten clones.

The sequencing input was naive CD4+ T cells from PBMCs. Sample cell subset or site, as interpreted from the label and publication: CD45RA+ positively selected. The receptor comes from a man between 18 and 29 years old in good health. Some clones in this sample may be carry-over from other donors' samples. The sequence is built from TRBV28 and TRBJ1-2; the D gene identity is not certain. The DNA sequence is TGTGCCAGCAGTTTCATGGGAGCTTACTTTAACTATGGCTACACCTTC. Its translation is CASSFMGAYFNYGYTF.